Following are 18 T cell receptor beta chains from one sample sequenced in a study of post-analysis software for immune sequencing data. Study outcomes and limitations: TRBV5-6, TRBV5-1 and TRBV20-1 were among roughly 5 TRBV segments more frequent in patients than controls.

The antigens for these receptors are not known. Libraries were made from TCR beta cDNA, and they carried unique molecular identifiers. In TCRdb, the PCR reads were re-called with MiXCR into one record per CDR3 protein. Here the sample spans roughly 800,000 distinct CDR3 sequences, 25% to 30% being singletons. Source material: blood. The receptors shown here come from a girl aged 10 to 17 with multiple sclerosis.

This clonotype was counted only a few times. This chain joins TRBV7-2 and TRBJ2-4; D is undetermined. Germline V gene data show CDR1 as SGHTA and CDR2 as FQGNSA. Between the trimmed V and J ends, which lost 1 base and 2 bases, there was a span of 3 bases. This CDR3 is 13 amino acids long. The CDR3, as DNA: TGTGCCAGCAGCTTAGACACCAAAAACATTCAGTACTTC. Protein: CASSLDTKNIQYF.

The table lists this clonotype with a few counts. This rearrangement joins TRBV11-2 to TRBJ2-1; the match to TRBD2 covers 7 bases. V was pared by 5 bases and J by 6 bases, with 13 bases of the junction left unmatched. CDR3 size: 16 residues. The V gene's germline CDR1 is SGHAT and CDR2 FQNNGV. In DNA, the CDR3 is TGTGCCAGCAGCATATCTTCTAGCGGAGCAAGCAATGAGCAGTTCTTC. Translating gives CASSISSSGASNEQFF.

This chain uses TRBV20-1 with TRBJ2-1, with D possibly TRBD1 on 7 matching bases. Looked up from germline, CDR1 is DFQATT and CDR2 is SNEGSKA (reference sequence). Trimming took 5 bases from V and 6 from J, leaving 23 bases between them. CDR3 length equals 16 residues. In DNA form, the CDR3 reads TGCAGTGCTGGAGCGGGTACAGGGGAGTCGGTCAATGAGCAGTTCTTC. It translates to CSAGAGTGESVNEQFF.

The chain recombines TRBV5-1 with TRBJ2-1, with 13 nucleotides matching TRBD2. Per germline, CDR1 SGHRS and CDR2 YFSETQ. CDR3 length: 18 amino acids. V lost 2 bases to trimming and J lost 3 bases; unmatched junction nucleotides: 8. CDR3 region: CASSLGLAGATSYNEQFF. DNA for the CDR3: TGCGCCAGCAGCTTAGGACTAGCGGGGGCCACGAGCTACAATGAGCAGTTCTTC.

Regarding this clonotype: At one boundary the junction diverges from the germline segment, which might be a read error. This sequence joins TRBV5-6 and TRBJ1-6, with D tentatively TRBD1 (5 bases). Germline-derived CDR1 and CDR2 are SGHDT and YYEEEE. The CDR3 has 18 residues. The CDR3 bases are TGTGCCAGCAGCAAAAAGGGACCGCTGAGCTCCTATAATCCACCCCTCCACTTT. Translated: CASSKKGPLSSYNPPLHF. The full variable domain, rest sourced from reference TRBV5-6 and TRBJ1-6, is DAGVTQSPTHLIKTRGQQVTLRCSPKSGHDTVSWYQQALGQGPQFIFQYYEEEERQRGNFPDRFSGHQFPNYSSELNVNALLLGDSALYLCASSKKGPLSSYNPPLHFGNGTRLTVT.

V and J are TRBV7-2 and TRBJ2-2, with a tentative D call TRBD1 (6 bases). This CDR3 comprises 16 residues. Germline V gives CDR1 SGHTA, CDR2 FQGNSA. V dropped 4 bases and J dropped 5 bases, with 17 bases sitting between them. CDR3 sequence reads: CASSSRGPYGTGELFF. In DNA, the CDR3 is TGTGCCAGCAGCTCCAGGGGACCCTATGGTACCGGGGAGCTGTTTTTT.

The chain employs TRBV7-9 and TRBJ2-5; 9 bases are shared with TRBD1. The DNA end is more similar to TRBJ2-7, so the J call may be wrong. The CDR3 loop spans 15 amino acids. From germline, CDR1 is SEHNR and CDR2 FQNEAQ (reference sequence). The CDR3 reads CASSFSGTGQNEQYF. CDR3 DNA: TGTGCCAGCAGCTTCTCCGGGACAGGGCAGAACGAGCAGTACTTC.

Only a few counts were recorded for this clonotype. V and J are TRBV7-7 and TRBJ2-2, with 10 nucleotides matching TRBD1. The CDR3 runs to 16 residues. V was clipped by 1 base and J by 3 bases; unmatched bases: 2. Per the germline V gene, CDR1 is SSHAT and CDR2 is FNYEAQ (reference sequence). In DNA form, the CDR3 reads TGTGCCAGCAGCTTAGAAGGGACAGGGGACACCGGGGAGCTGTTTTTT. Protein product: CASSLEGTGDTGELFF.

The V and J genes are TRBV11-2 and TRBJ2-4, with D hard to call. The J call may be wrong; the DNA end is better matched by TRBJ2-7. The CDR3 is 13 amino acids. Per germline, CDR1 SGHAT and CDR2 FQNNGV. CDR3 sequence (DNA): TGTGCCAGCAGACCTACTTACCAGTACGAGCAGTACTTC. This translates into CASRPTYQYEQYF.

The table lists this clonotype with a few counts. A read error may account for a junction end that differs from germline. This sequence joins TRBV10-3 and TRBJ2-1; 7 positions agree with TRBD2. Germline CDR1 is ENHRY and CDR2 is SYGVKD. CDR3 size: 19 residues. The CDR3 protein is CAISESILKLARGREEQFF. CDR3 bases: TGTGCCATCAGCGAGTCGATTCTCAAGCTAGCCCGTGGGAGGGAGGAGCAGTTCTTC.

The chain links TRBV9 to TRBJ1-2, with a possible D match to TRBD1 (6 bases). The CDR3 covers 16 residues. V lost 3 bases to trimming and J lost 2 bases, with 17 bases between them. CDR1 SGDLS and CDR2 YYNGEE come from the germline V gene. Written as DNA, the CDR3 is TGTGCCAGCAGCGGGCGGGACACAGGATTGAACTATGGCTACACCTTC. It is translated as CASSGRDTGLNYGYTF.

A word on this clonotype: The DNA is left out, because the CDR3 cannot be placed on it with certainty; the CDR3 is given as TCRdb lists it. The chain joins TRBV27 to TRBJ2-7; the table's D call, TRBD1, has no DNA check behind it. CDR1 and CDR2 (germline): MNHEY, SMNVEV (reference sequence). The CDR3 totals 15 residues, both ends included. The chain's CDR3 is CASSSSGLLSYEQYF.

The rearrangement links TRBV4-3 to TRBJ2-3, with TRBD2 matching 10 bases. V gave up 1 base and J gave up 8 bases; unmatched junction bases: 9. CDR3 length: 16 residues. CDR1 and CDR2 from the germline V gene are LGHNA and YSLEER. Written as DNA, the CDR3 is TGCGCCAGCAGCCAAGTGATCCTAGCGGGAGAGGGTACGCAGTATTTT. Translation gives CASSQVILAGEGTQYF.

In this sample, this clonotype turned up a few times. The V and J genes are TRBV12-3 or TRBV12-4 and TRBJ2-1; 7 positions match TRBD2. The V and J ends lost 6 bases and 12 bases, in that order; junction bases with no gene match: 14. This CDR3 is built from 14 residues. In DNA, the CDR3 is TGTGCCAGCAGCCCCTCCGGGGAGGGCCTGGTGCAGTTCTTC. Its translation: CASSPSGEGLVQFF.

The chain couples TRBV29-1 to TRBJ1-1, with D tentatively TRBD1 (6 bases). This CDR3 is built from 13 residues. Trimming cost V 3 bases and J 4 bases, with 12 bases left between them. CDR1 is SQVTM and CDR2 is ANQGSEA in the germline V gene. The DNA for the CDR3 is TGCAGCGTTGAGAGGGGGGGTGGCACTGAAGCTTTCTTT. The encoded protein is CSVERGGGTEAFF.

There are a few counts of this clonotype. The rearrangement uses TRBV7-2 and TRBJ2-3; TRBD1 matches at 7 bases. The CDR3 has 15 residues. J was trimmed by 4 bases and V by 5 bases; bases with no gene match: 9. Germline V CDR1 and CDR2: SGHTA, FQGNSA. The CDR3 DNA sequence: TGTGCCAGCAGCCTAATCCAGACAGGGCCAGATACGCAGTATTTT. This translates into CASSLIQTGPDTQYF.

This clonotype has just a few counts. The V and J genes are TRBV3-1 and TRBJ1-5; D gene uncertain. V lost 4 bases and J lost 3, with 7 bases in between. The length of the CDR3 is 13 residues. Germline assignment: CDR1 LGHDT and CDR2 YNNKEL (reference sequence). The CDR3 region is CASSPRLNQPQHF. In nucleotides, the CDR3 is TGTGCCAGCAGCCCTCGCCTCAATCAGCCCCAGCATTTT.

The V call is TRBV29-1, the J call TRBJ1-2; D call uncertain. V was pared by 4 bases and J by 5 bases, with 14 bases between. The V gene's germline CDR1 is SQVTM and CDR2 ANQGSEA. The CDR3 covers 13 residues. CDR3 in amino acids: CSVGTKEEYGYTF. The CDR3 DNA sequence: TGCAGCGTTGGAACCAAGGAAGAGTATGGCTACACCTTC.